Here is one TCR beta chain with its context. Participants were aged roughly 18 to 90 years from 20 to 30 US areas. Cohort allocation depended upon clinical history that participants reported. For recovered donors of Cohort 3, there were two negative PCRs, clearance, or symptom resolution. Germline assignment: CDR1 SGHRS and CDR2 YFSETQ. The CDR3 has 13 amino acids. Trimming shortened V by 4 bases and J by 1 base, and 8 bases separated the two germline ends. The data originate from a study of blood T cell repertoires in COVID-19. Study-level background: Acute and convalescent COVID-19 samples came from the United States, Italy and Spain.

Assay: immunoSEQ multiplex PCR; the TCRdb copy retains only in-frame clones and omits some. The sample holds hundreds of thousands of clones, about 88% seen once. Sequenced material: PBMCs or T cells enriched from blood (not recorded which). The rearrangement joins TRBV5-1 to TRBJ1-1; maybe TRBD1 (5 bases). The sequence derives from a woman aged 55-70 years who had recovered from COVID-19. The DNA of the CDR3 is TGCGCCAGCAGCCTGACAGCGAACACTGAAGCTTTCTTT. This codes for CASSLTANTEAFF.